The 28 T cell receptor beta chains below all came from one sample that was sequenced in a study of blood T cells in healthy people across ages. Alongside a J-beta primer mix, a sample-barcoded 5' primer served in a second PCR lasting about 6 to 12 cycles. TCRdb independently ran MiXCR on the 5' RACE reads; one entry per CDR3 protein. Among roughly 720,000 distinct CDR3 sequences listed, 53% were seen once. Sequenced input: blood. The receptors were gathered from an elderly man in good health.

DNA for the CDR3: TGCAGTGCTTCCGGACTAGCGGGAAAACAAGAGACCCAGTACTTC. Translation: CSASGLAGKQETQYF. The chain employs TRBV20-1 and TRBJ2-5, with 12 bases aligning to TRBD2. V was clipped by 5 bases and J by 2 bases; unmatched bases: 6. The CDR3 contains 15 residues. The germline V gene has CDR1 DFQATT and CDR2 SNEGSKA (reference sequence).

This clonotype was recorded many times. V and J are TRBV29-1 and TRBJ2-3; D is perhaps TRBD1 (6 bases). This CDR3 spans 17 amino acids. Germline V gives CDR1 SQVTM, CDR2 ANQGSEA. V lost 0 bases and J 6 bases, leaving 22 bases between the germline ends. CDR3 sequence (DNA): TGCAGCGTTGAAGATCTTCGGGACGGACAGTGGGGGGATACGCAGTATTTT. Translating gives CSVEDLRDGQWGDTQYF.

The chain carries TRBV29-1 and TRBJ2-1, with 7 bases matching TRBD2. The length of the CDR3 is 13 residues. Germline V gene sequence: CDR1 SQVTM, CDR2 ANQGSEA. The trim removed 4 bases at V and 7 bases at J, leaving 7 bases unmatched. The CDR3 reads CSVGGRASNEQFF. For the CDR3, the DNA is TGCAGCGTTGGAGGGAGGGCCTCTAATGAGCAGTTCTTC.

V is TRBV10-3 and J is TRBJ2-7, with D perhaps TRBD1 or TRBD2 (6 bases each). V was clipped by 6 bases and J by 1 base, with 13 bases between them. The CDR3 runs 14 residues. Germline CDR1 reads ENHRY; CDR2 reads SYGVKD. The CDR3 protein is CAIRTGGDSYEQYF. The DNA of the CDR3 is TGTGCCATCAGGACAGGAGGGGATTCCTACGAGCAGTACTTC.

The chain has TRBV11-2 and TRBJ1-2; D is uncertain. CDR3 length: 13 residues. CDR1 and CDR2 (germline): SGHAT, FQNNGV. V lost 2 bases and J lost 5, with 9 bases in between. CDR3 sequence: CASSLLSGYGYTF. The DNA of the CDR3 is TGTGCCAGCAGCTTACTGTCAGGATATGGCTACACCTTC.

CDR3 bases: TGCGCCAGCAGCCGGACCGGGACTAGCGGGACGGATACGCAGTATTTT. Translating gives CASSRTGTSGTDTQYF. This sequence joins TRBV5-1 and TRBJ2-3, with 13 bases identical to TRBD2. This CDR3 is 16 amino acids long. J gave up 6 bases and V 4 bases, and 8 bases lay outside the gene matches. Germline CDR1 reads SGHRS; CDR2 reads YFSETQ.

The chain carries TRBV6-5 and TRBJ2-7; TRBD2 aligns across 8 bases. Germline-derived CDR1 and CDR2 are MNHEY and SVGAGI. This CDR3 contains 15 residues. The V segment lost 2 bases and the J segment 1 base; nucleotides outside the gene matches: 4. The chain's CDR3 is CASSYPTSESYEQYF. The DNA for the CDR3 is TGTGCCAGCAGTTACCCGACTAGCGAGTCCTACGAGCAGTACTTC.

CDR3 sequence (DNA): TGCAGTGCTAGTAGGATAGCGGAGGCCTACGAGCAGTACTTC. Its translation is CSASRIAEAYEQYF. This chain links TRBV20-1 with TRBJ2-7, with D perhaps matching TRBD2 (6 bases). Looked up from germline, CDR1 is DFQATT and CDR2 is SNEGSKA (reference sequence). Trimming shortened V by 3 bases and J by 2 bases, and 14 bases separated the two germline ends. This CDR3 is 14 amino acids long.

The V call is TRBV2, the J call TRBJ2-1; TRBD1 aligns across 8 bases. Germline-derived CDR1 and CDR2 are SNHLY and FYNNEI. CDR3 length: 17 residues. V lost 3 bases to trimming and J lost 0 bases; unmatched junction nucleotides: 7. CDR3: CASSETGATSSYNEQFF. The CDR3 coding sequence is TGTGCCAGCAGTGAGACAGGGGCCACCAGCTCCTACAATGAGCAGTTCTTC.

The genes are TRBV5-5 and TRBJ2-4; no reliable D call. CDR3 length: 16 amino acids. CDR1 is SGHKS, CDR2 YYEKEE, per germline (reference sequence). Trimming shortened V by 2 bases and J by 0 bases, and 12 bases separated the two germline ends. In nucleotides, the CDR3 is TGTGCCAGCAGCTTCTATGCAGGCTTAGCCAAAAACATTCAGTACTTC. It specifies CASSFYAGLAKNIQYF.

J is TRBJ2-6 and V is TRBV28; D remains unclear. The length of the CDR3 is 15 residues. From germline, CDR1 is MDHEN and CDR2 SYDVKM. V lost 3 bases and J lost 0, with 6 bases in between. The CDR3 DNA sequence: TGTGCCAGCAGTTTTGAGCACTCTGGGGCCAACGTCCTGACTTTC. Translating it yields CASSFEHSGANVLTF.

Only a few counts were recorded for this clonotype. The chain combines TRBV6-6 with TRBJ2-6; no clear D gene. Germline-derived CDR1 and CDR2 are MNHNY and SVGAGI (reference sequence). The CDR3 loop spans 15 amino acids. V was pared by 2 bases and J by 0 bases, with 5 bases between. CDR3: CASSYDSSGANVLTF. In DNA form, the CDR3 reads TGTGCCAGCAGTTACGATAGCTCTGGGGCCAACGTCCTGACTTTC.

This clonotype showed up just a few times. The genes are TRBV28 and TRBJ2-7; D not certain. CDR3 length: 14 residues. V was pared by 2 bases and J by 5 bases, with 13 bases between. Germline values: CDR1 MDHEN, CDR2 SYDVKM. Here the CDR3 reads CASSLALTTDEQYF. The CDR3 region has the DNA TGTGCCAGCAGTTTAGCCTTGACGACCGACGAGCAGTACTTC. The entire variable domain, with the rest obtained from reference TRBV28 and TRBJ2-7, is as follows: DVKVTQSSRYLVKRTGEKVFLECVQDMDHENMFWYRQDPGLGLRLIYFSYDVKMKEKGDIPEGYSVSREKKERFSLILESASTNQTSMYLCASSLALTTDEQYFGPGTRLTVT.

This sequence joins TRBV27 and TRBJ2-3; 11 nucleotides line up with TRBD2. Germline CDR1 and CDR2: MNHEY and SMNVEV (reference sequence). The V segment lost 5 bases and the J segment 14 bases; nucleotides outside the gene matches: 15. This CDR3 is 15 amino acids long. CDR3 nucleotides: TGTGCCAGCAGTCCGGGACTAGCGGATCACAGATACGCGTATTTT. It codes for CASSPGLADHRYAYF.

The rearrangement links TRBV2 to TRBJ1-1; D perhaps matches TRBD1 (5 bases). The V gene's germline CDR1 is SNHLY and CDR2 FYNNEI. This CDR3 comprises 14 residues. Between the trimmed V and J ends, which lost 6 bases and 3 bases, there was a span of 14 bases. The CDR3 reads CASSTGTRDTEAFF. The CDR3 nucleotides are TGTGCCAGCAGCACCGGGACGAGGGACACTGAAGCTTTCTTT. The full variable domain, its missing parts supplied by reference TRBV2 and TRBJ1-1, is EPEVTQTPSHQVTQMGQEVILRCVPISNHLYFYWYRQILGQKVEFLVSFYNNEISEKSEIFDDQFSVERPDGSNFTLKIRSTKLEDSAMYFCASSTGTRDTEAFFGQGTRLTVV.

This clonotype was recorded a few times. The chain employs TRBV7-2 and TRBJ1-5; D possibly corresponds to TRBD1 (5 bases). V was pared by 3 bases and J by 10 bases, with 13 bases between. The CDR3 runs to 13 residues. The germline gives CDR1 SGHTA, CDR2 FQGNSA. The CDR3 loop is CASSLRWRDPQHF. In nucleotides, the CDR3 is TGTGCCAGCAGCTTGAGATGGAGGGACCCCCAGCATTTT. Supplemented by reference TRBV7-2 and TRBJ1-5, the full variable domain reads GAGVSQSPSNKVTEKGKDVELRCDPISGHTALYWYRQSLGQGLEFLIYFQGNSAPDKSGLPSDRFSAERTGGSVSTLTIQRTQQEDSAVYLCASSLRWRDPQHFGDGTRLSIL.

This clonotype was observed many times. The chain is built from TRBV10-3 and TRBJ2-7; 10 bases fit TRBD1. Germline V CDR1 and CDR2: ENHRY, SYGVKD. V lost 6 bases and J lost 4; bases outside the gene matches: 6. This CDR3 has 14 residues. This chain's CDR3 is CAIRQPGQGYEQYF. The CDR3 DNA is TGTGCCATCAGGCAACCGGGACAGGGGTACGAGCAGTACTTC.

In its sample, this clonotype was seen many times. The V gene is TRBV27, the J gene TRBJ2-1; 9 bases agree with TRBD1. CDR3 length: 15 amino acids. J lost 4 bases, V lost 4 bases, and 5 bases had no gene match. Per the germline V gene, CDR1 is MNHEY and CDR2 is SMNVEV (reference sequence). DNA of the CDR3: TGTGCCAGCAGTTCCGACAGGGGGGCATACAATGAGCAGTTCTTC. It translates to CASSSDRGAYNEQFF.

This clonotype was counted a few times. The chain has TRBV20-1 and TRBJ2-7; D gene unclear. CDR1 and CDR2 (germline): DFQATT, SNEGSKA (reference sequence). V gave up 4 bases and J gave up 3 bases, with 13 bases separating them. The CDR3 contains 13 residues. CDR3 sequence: CSAKGQNLYEQYF. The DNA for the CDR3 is TGCAGTGCTAAGGGTCAGAATCTCTACGAGCAGTACTTC.

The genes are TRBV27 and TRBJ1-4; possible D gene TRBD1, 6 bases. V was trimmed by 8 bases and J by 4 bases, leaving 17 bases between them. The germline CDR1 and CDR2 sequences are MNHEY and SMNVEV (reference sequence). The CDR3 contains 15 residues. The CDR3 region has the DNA TGTGCCAGCTACGCCCGGACAGCTATTAATGAAAAACTGTTTTTT. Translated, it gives CASYARTAINEKLFF.

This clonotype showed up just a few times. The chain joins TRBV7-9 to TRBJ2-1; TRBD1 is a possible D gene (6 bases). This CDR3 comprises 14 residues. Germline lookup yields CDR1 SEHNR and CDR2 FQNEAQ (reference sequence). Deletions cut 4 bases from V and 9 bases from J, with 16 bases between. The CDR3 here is CASSSQRGSGEQFF. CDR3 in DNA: TGTGCCAGCAGCTCCCAGAGGGGGTCGGGTGAGCAGTTCTTC.

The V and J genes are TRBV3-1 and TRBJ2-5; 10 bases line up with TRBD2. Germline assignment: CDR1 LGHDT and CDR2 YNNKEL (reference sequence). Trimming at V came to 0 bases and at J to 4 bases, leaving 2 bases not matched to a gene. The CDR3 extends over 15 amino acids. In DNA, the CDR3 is TGTGCCAGCAGCCAAGAGGTAGCGGGAGGAGAGACCCAGTACTTC. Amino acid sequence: CASSQEVAGGETQYF.

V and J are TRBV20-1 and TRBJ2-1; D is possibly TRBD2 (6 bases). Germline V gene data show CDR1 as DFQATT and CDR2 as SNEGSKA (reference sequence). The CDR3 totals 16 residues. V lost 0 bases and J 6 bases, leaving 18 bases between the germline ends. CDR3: CSARDRASARGNEQFF. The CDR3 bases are TGCAGTGCTAGAGATCGGGCTAGCGCTAGGGGCAATGAGCAGTTCTTC.

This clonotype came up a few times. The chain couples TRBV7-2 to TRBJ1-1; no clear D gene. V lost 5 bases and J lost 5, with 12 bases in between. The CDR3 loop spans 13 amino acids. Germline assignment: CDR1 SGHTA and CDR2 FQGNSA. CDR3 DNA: TGTGCCAGCAGCGTCGCAAGTAAGACTGAAGCTTTCTTT. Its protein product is CASSVASKTEAFF.

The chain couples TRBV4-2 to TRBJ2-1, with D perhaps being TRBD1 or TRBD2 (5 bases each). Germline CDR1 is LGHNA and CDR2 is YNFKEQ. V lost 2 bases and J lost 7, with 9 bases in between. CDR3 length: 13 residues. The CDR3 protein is CASSQTGTNEQFF. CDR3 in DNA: TGTGCCAGCAGCCAAACCGGGACGAATGAGCAGTTCTTC.

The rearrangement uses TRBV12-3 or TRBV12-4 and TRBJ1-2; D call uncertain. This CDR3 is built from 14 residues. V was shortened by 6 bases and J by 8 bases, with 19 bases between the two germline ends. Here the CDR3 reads CASSPAGRTRGYTF. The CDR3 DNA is TGTGCCAGCAGCCCTGCCGGAAGAACCAGGGGCTACACCTTC.

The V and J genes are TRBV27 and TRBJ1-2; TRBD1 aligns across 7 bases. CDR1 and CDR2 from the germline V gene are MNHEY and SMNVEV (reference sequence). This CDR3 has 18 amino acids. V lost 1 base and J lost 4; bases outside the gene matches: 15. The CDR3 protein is CASSLYPGQKTLGYGYTF. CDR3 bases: TGTGCCAGCAGTTTATATCCGGGACAGAAGACTCTAGGCTATGGCTACACCTTC.

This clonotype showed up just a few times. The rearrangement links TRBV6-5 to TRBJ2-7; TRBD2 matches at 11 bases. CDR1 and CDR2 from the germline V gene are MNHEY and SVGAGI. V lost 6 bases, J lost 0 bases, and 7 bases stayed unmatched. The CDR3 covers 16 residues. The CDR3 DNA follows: TGTGCCAGCAGGCTACTAGCGGGGGTGCCCTCCTACGAGCAGTACTTC. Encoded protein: CASRLLAGVPSYEQYF.